One sample yielded the 31 T cell receptor beta chains listed below, sequenced in a study of blood T cell repertoires in COVID-19. Some clones are missing from TCRdb's copy, which holds only in-frame ones; the method was immunoSEQ multiplex PCR. The sample consists of over 250,000 clones, roughly 90% of them appearing once. The sequenced sample was peripheral blood. These receptors all come from a woman younger than 45 with COVID-19, enrolled during active disease.

This rearrangement joins TRBV28 to TRBJ1-2; 11 bases fit TRBD1. Looked up from germline, CDR1 is MDHEN and CDR2 is SYDVKM. The CDR3 is 14 amino acids. V dropped 2 bases and J dropped 8; count of bases not matched to a gene: 4. The DNA for the CDR3 is TGTGCCAGCAGTTTAGGACAGGGGGCGCGGGGCTACACCTTC. This encodes CASSLGQGARGYTF.

This clone appeared a single time. The chain is built from TRBV7-3 and TRBJ1-2, with 12 bases lining up with TRBD1. Germline lookup yields CDR1 SGHTA and CDR2 FQGTGA. There are 12 residues in the CDR3. The V segment lost 9 bases and the J segment 8 bases; nucleotides outside the gene matches: 4. CDR3 coding DNA: TGTGCCAGTGGGACAGGGGGCATCGGCTACACCTTC. Its protein product is CASGTGGIGYTF.

The CDR3 region has the DNA TGCGCCAGCAGCCAAGAAGGGGCGGGGAGGTCAGATACGCAGTATTTT. This translates into CASSQEGAGRSDTQYF. The chain employs TRBV4-1 and TRBJ2-3; D might be TRBD2 (6 bases). This CDR3 comprises 16 residues. The germline V gene has CDR1 MGHRA and CDR2 YSYEKL. V lost 0 bases to trimming and J lost 4 bases, with 14 bases between them.

This chain joins TRBV27 and TRBJ2-1; 10 bases are a match to TRBD2. Germline V gives CDR1 MNHEY, CDR2 SMNVEV (reference sequence). J gave up 3 bases and V 3 bases, and 8 bases lay outside the gene matches. This CDR3 is 17 amino acids long. The CDR3 reads CASSFQRGLAVYNEQFF. The CDR3 DNA follows: TGTGCCAGCAGTTTCCAGCGTGGACTAGCGGTCTACAATGAGCAGTTCTTC.

The rearrangement links TRBV14 to TRBJ2-3; weak D call: TRBD1 (5 bases). Between the trimmed V and J ends, which lost 0 bases and 3 bases, there was a span of 13 bases. The germline gives CDR1 SGHDN, CDR2 FVKESK. The CDR3 extends over 16 amino acids. CDR3 sequence: CASSQEFGQRTDTQYF. Written as DNA, the CDR3 is TGTGCCAGCAGCCAAGAGTTCGGACAAAGAACAGATACGCAGTATTTT.

The gene calls are TRBV7-9 and TRBJ2-1, with 11 nucleotides matching TRBD1. Looked up from germline, CDR1 is SEHNR and CDR2 is FQNEAQ (reference sequence). The CDR3 extends over 16 amino acids. Losses at the gene ends were 1 base for V and 7 bases for J; bases not matched to a gene: 6. DNA for the CDR3: TGTGCCAGCAGCTTAGGGGGACAGGGGGTGCTAAATGAGCAGTTCTTC. Its protein product is CASSLGGQGVLNEQFF.

V gene TRBV3-1 (or the pseudogene TRBV3-2) combines with J gene TRBJ2-2, with 9 bases identical to TRBD2. J lost 0 bases, V lost 6 bases, and 2 bases had no gene match. Per germline, CDR1 LGHDT and CDR2 YNNKEL (reference sequence). The length of the CDR3 is 15 residues. CDR3 region: CASRRLAANTGELFF. CDR3 DNA: TGTGCCAGCAGACGACTAGCGGCGAACACCGGGGAGCTGTTTTTT.

This rearrangement joins TRBV28 to TRBJ2-7, with TRBD1 matching over 8 bases. The CDR3 totals 18 residues. V shed 6 bases, J shed 2 bases, and the junction held 18 bases outside the gene matches. CDR1 MDHEN and CDR2 SYDVKM come from the germline V gene. The CDR3 sequence is CASSRRERVGTGPYEQYF. CDR3 nucleotides: TGTGCCAGCAGCCGTCGGGAACGTGTTGGGACAGGACCCTACGAGCAGTACTTC.

This clone was counted only a few times. The chain has TRBV2 and TRBJ2-3; 7 bases match TRBD1. The CDR3 spans 14 residues. After removal of 10 bases from V and 0 bases from J, the junction contained 7 bases not matched to a gene. Germline CDR1 and CDR2: SNHLY and FYNNEI. CDR3 residues: CATAGTASTDTQYF. The CDR3, as DNA: TGTGCCACGGCCGGGACAGCAAGCACAGATACGCAGTATTTT.

This clone appeared a single time. The CDR3 DNA reads TGTGCCAGCAGCTTAGGGGGGCGGGAGGAGGACGAGCAGTACTTC. As protein: CASSLGGREEDEQYF. The chain couples TRBV7-2 to TRBJ2-7; TRBD2 agrees at 8 bases. The trim removed 1 base at V and 5 bases at J, leaving 7 bases unmatched. In germline, CDR1 is SGHTA, CDR2 FQGNSA. The CDR3 totals 15 residues.

CDR3 residues: CASSPQGVDQPQHF. CDR3 coding DNA: TGCGCCAGCAGCCCACAGGGGGTGGATCAGCCCCAGCATTTT. V is TRBV4-1 and J is TRBJ1-5; 8 bases line up with TRBD1. The CDR3 consists of 14 residues. The V gene end was trimmed by 4 bases and the J gene end by 5 bases; junction bases not matched to a gene: 4. CDR1 and CDR2 from the germline V gene are MGHRA and YSYEKL.

This chain links TRBV5-4 with TRBJ1-4; 7 bases align to TRBD1. Germline-derived CDR1 and CDR2 are SGHNT and YYREEE (reference sequence). The V gene end was trimmed by 2 bases and the J gene end by 4 bases; junction bases not matched to a gene: 2. CDR3 size: 14 residues. CDR3: CASSFQGGNEKLFF. CDR3 DNA: TGTGCCAGCAGCTTCCAGGGGGGTAATGAAAAACTGTTTTTT.

The chain recombines TRBV5-5 with TRBJ1-5; 8 bases are shared with TRBD1. V was clipped by 0 bases and J by 3 bases; unmatched bases: 2. CDR3 length: 15 residues. From germline, CDR1 is SGHKS and CDR2 YYEKEE (reference sequence). The CDR3 coding sequence is TGTGCCAGCAGCTTGGGGGACAGGAACAATCAGCCCCAGCATTTT. This encodes CASSLGDRNNQPQHF.

The gene calls are TRBV5-1 and TRBJ1-1, with TRBD1 matching 8 bases. Germline loops: CDR1 SGHRS, CDR2 YFSETQ. V dropped 2 bases and J dropped 3; count of bases not matched to a gene: 6. CDR3 size: 15 residues. The CDR3 nucleotides read TGCGCCAGCAGCTTTACAGGGGGTTGGGACACTGAAGCTTTCTTT. Protein sequence: CASSFTGGWDTEAFF.

This rearrangement joins TRBV28 to TRBJ1-2; 7 nucleotides align to TRBD1. There are 13 residues in the CDR3. The germline V gene encodes CDR1 MDHEN and CDR2 SYDVKM. The trim removed 6 bases at V and 9 bases at J, leaving 10 bases unmatched. CDR3 loop: CASSHRQGSSYTF. The CDR3 DNA follows: TGTGCCAGCAGCCATAGACAGGGCTCGAGCTACACCTTC.

The chain couples TRBV18 to TRBJ1-2, with D tentatively TRBD1 (6 bases). Germline V gives CDR1 KGHSH, CDR2 LQKENI. The CDR3 consists of 14 residues. Trimming pared 3 bases from V and 1 base from J, leaving 9 bases between. CDR3 DNA: TGTGCCAGCTCACCCGAGGGGGATAACTATGGCTACACCTTC. This gives the protein CASSPEGDNYGYTF.

The chain combines TRBV7-6 with TRBJ2-2; possibly TRBD2 for D (6 bases). Trimming left V 1 base short and J 3 bases short, with 12 bases between. Germline CDR1 and CDR2: SGHVS and FNYEAQ. This CDR3 comprises 16 residues. CDR3 sequence (DNA): TGTGCCAGCAGCTTAGGAAGAGTAGCGGACACCGGGGAGCTGTTTTTT. Translated, it gives CASSLGRVADTGELFF. The entire variable domain, with the rest obtained from reference TRBV7-6 and TRBJ2-2, is as follows: GAGVSQSPRYKVTKRGQDVALRCDPISGHVSLYWYRQALGQGPEFLTYFNYEAQQDKSGLPNDRFSAERPEGSISTLTIQRTEQRDSAMYRCASSLGRVADTGELFFGEGSRLTVL.

The chain has TRBV9 and TRBJ1-4, with 10 bases that match TRBD1. The germline V gene encodes CDR1 SGDLS and CDR2 YYNGEE. The CDR3 covers 15 residues. J was trimmed by 7 bases and V by 4 bases; bases with no gene match: 7. The CDR3 DNA reads TGTGCCAGCAGCTCCACCGGGGACAGGGGTGAAAAACTGTTTTTT. Its protein product is CASSSTGDRGEKLFF.

The chain has TRBV5-4 and TRBJ2-5, with TRBD2 identical over 13 bases. The J segment lost 5 bases and the V segment lost 3 bases, leaving 10 bases of the junction unmatched. CDR3 length equals 17 residues. Germline V gene lookup returns CDR1 SGHNT and CDR2 YYREEE (reference sequence). The CDR3 coding sequence is TGTGCCAGCAGCTCGGGGACAGGACTAGCGGGAGTCGAGACCCAGTACTTC. It specifies CASSSGTGLAGVETQYF.

This clone was recorded a few times. The chain employs TRBV24-1 and TRBJ2-1; 10 nucleotides align to TRBD2. The CDR3 extends over 20 amino acids. The V segment lost 4 bases and the J segment 0 bases; nucleotides outside the gene matches: 14. Germline V lookup: CDR1 KGHDR, CDR2 SFDVKD. This CDR3 reads CATSELTSGPYFSSYNEQFF. In DNA, the CDR3 is TGTGCCACCAGTGAACTGACTAGCGGGCCCTATTTTAGCTCCTACAATGAGCAGTTCTTC.

This chain uses TRBV19 with TRBJ1-5; D is unresolved. The germline V gene has CDR1 LNHDA and CDR2 SQIVND (reference sequence). Trimming cost V 7 bases and J 4 bases, with 17 bases left between them. This CDR3 has 15 amino acids. The CDR3, as DNA: TGTGCCAGTAAGCGGCCAGGATCTTCTAATCAGCCCCAGCATTTT. The encoded protein is CASKRPGSSNQPQHF.

The rearrangement joins TRBV7-8 to TRBJ2-7; 9 bases match TRBD2. With 1 base clipped from V and 6 bases from J, the junction kept 7 bases outside the gene matches. Germline V gene data show CDR1 as SGHVS and CDR2 as FQNEAQ. The CDR3 loop spans 15 amino acids. This CDR3 is CASSLELAGSREQYF. CDR3 DNA: TGTGCCAGCAGCTTAGAGCTAGCGGGATCGCGCGAGCAGTACTTC.

The gene calls are TRBV5-6 and TRBJ2-5, with D tentatively TRBD1 (6 bases). CDR1 is SGHDT, CDR2 YYEEEE, per germline. The CDR3 consists of 15 residues. The V end was cut by 2 bases, the J end by 5 bases, with 16 bases between. The CDR3 bases are TGTGCCAGCAGCTTTGTAAGTCGGACAGCGGAGACCCAGTACTTC. Translation gives CASSFVSRTAETQYF.

V and J are TRBV6-1 and TRBJ1-2, with 7 bases that match TRBD1. The CDR3 spans 14 residues. Germline V lookup: CDR1 MNHNS, CDR2 SASEGT. V gave up 1 base and J gave up 2 bases; unmatched junction bases: 1. The CDR3 loop is CASSEETGNYGYTF. CDR3 DNA: TGTGCCAGCAGTGAAGAGACAGGGAACTATGGCTACACCTTC.

The V call is TRBV10-3, the J call TRBJ2-1, with 7 positions matching TRBD2. Germline V gene sequence: CDR1 ENHRY, CDR2 SYGVKD. V shed 4 bases and J 2 bases; nucleotides not matched to a gene: 5. This CDR3 is built from 15 residues. The CDR3 is CAISGEGGPYNEQFF. Here the CDR3 DNA reads TGTGCCATCAGTGGAGAGGGAGGGCCCTACAATGAGCAGTTCTTC.

The chain employs TRBV7-9 and TRBJ2-7, with D hard to call. The ends were cut back, 1 base at V and 4 bases at J, with 8 bases in the middle. Germline-derived CDR1 and CDR2 are SEHNR and FQNEAQ (reference sequence). The CDR3 runs to 13 residues. CDR3 in DNA: TGTGCCAGCAGCTTAGATTCTAGGTACGAGCAGTACTTC. It is translated as CASSLDSRYEQYF.

This rearrangement joins TRBV11-2 to TRBJ2-2; D gene uncertain. The germline V gene has CDR1 SGHAT and CDR2 FQNNGV. The CDR3 runs 15 residues. V lost 2 bases and J lost 1, with 8 bases in between. CDR3 sequence (DNA): TGTGCCAGCAGCTTATTAGCCAGGAACACCGGGGAGCTGTTTTTT. Translation: CASSLLARNTGELFF.

The chain joins TRBV6-5 to TRBJ2-2; D is undetermined. V was shortened by 0 bases and J by 4 bases, with 6 bases between the two germline ends. The CDR3 runs to 14 residues. Germline loops: CDR1 MNHEY, CDR2 SVGAGI. In DNA form, the CDR3 reads TGTGCCAGCAGTTACTCCCTTATCACCGGGGAGCTGTTTTTT. It is translated as CASSYSLITGELFF.

The CDR3 DNA is TGTGCCAGCAGCCAAGAGGGGACTAGCGCAGATACGCAGTATTTT. Encoded protein: CASSQEGTSADTQYF. This chain connects TRBV3-1 (or the pseudogene TRBV3-2) to TRBJ2-3, with 10 nucleotides matching TRBD2. Germline CDR1 LGHDT, CDR2 YNNKEL (reference sequence). The CDR3 length is 15 residues. V gave up 0 bases and J gave up 4 bases; unmatched junction bases: 1.

This chain joins TRBV5-1 and TRBJ1-1, with 8 bases aligning to TRBD1. This CDR3 has 14 amino acids. Losses at the gene ends were 2 bases for V and 5 bases for J; bases not matched to a gene: 5. Germline V gene sequence: CDR1 SGHRS, CDR2 YFSETQ. CDR3 DNA: TGCGCCAGCAGCTTAGACAGGGGAAAAACTGAAGCTTTCTTT. Translated: CASSLDRGKTEAFF.

The chain has TRBV7-7 and TRBJ1-2; D is unresolved. The CDR3 is made up of 14 amino acids. The germline V and J ends were trimmed by 1 base and 3 bases, with 9 bases remaining between them. Germline CDR1 is SSHAT and CDR2 is FNYEAQ (reference sequence). CDR3 amino acids: CASSLESVHYGYTF. Written as DNA, the CDR3 is TGTGCCAGCAGCTTAGAATCTGTTCACTATGGCTACACCTTC.